One sample yielded the 32 T cell receptor beta chains listed below, sequenced in a study of T cell repertoires in cytomegalovirus infection. Each CDR3 protein gets one entry after TCRdb re-called the reads with MiXCR. The data hold roughly 280,000 distinct CDR3 sequences, with roughly 10% observed a single time. The sample comprised PBMCs. Receptor source: a human donor in good health (CMV status not recorded). Some clones in this sample may be carry-over from other donors' samples.

This clonotype has a count of ten or more. The rearrangement links TRBV7-2 to TRBJ2-3; no firm D call. Deletions cut 5 bases from V and 5 bases from J, with 11 bases between. Looked up from germline, CDR1 is SGHTA and CDR2 is FQGNSA. The CDR3 covers 13 residues. The CDR3 protein is CASSPYAGDTQYF. The CDR3 coding sequence is TGTGCCAGCAGCCCGTACGCCGGAGATACGCAGTATTTT.

This clonotype came up many times. The chain joins TRBV5-1 to TRBJ2-3, with D perhaps TRBD2 (6 bases). Germline-derived CDR1 and CDR2 are SGHRS and YFSETQ. This CDR3 has 14 residues. V lost 3 bases and J 6 bases, leaving 14 bases between the germline ends. The DNA for the CDR3 is TGCGCCAGCAGCTCCTGGACGGGGGACGATACGCAGTATTTT. This sequence encodes CASSSWTGDDTQYF.

This clonotype has just a few counts. The CDR3 reads CASSSQGIQPQHF. For the CDR3, the DNA is TGTGCCAGCTCATCTCAGGGGATCCAGCCCCAGCATTTT. The chain employs TRBV18 and TRBJ1-5, with D maybe TRBD1 (6 bases). Deletions cut 5 bases from V and 7 bases from J, with 12 bases between. Germline values: CDR1 KGHSH, CDR2 LQKENI. The CDR3 is 13 residues long.

The chain is built from TRBV29-1 and TRBJ2-1, with 8 bases that match TRBD2. Germline values: CDR1 SQVTM, CDR2 ANQGSEA. This CDR3 spans 15 amino acids. The junction had 17 bases not matched to a gene; V was cut back by 8 bases and J by 8 bases. CDR3 nucleotide sequence: TGCAGCTCCTCCGGTAGCGGGATATCCCTCGATGAGCAGTTCTTC. This sequence encodes CSSSGSGISLDEQFF.

The sample holds many counts of this clonotype. The chain couples TRBV7-2 to TRBJ1-5, with TRBD1 matching over 9 bases. J lost 4 bases, V lost 5 bases, and 6 bases had no gene match. CDR1 is SGHTA, CDR2 FQGNSA, per germline. The CDR3 sequence is 15 residues long. The CDR3 spells CASSLGTGRNQPQHF. CDR3 coding DNA: TGTGCCAGCAGCCTCGGGACAGGGAGGAATCAGCCCCAGCATTTT.

This clonotype was counted ten times or more. The rearrangement links TRBV19 to TRBJ1-3; D is possibly TRBD1 (5 bases). CDR1 is LNHDA and CDR2 is SQIVND in the germline V gene (reference sequence). The CDR3 has 17 residues. V was trimmed by 3 bases and J by 0 bases, leaving 15 bases between them. The CDR3 bases are TGTGCCAGTAGTATGAGGGCAGGGAAGGCCTCTGGAAACACCATATATTTT. This gives the protein CASSMRAGKASGNTIYF.

This clonotype came up many times. This chain joins TRBV11-2 and TRBJ2-5; 11 nucleotides agree with TRBD2. Germline V gene lookup returns CDR1 SGHAT and CDR2 FQNNGV. This CDR3 comprises 16 residues. The V segment lost 3 bases and the J segment 5 bases; nucleotides outside the gene matches: 8. The CDR3 protein is CASSFVTSGKGETQYF. The CDR3 coding sequence is TGTGCCAGCAGCTTCGTGACTAGCGGGAAAGGCGAGACCCAGTACTTC.

This clonotype was counted many times. This chain links TRBV12-3 or TRBV12-4 with TRBJ1-5; D possibly corresponds to TRBD1 (6 bases). The CDR3 spans 16 residues. Trimming pared 3 bases from V and 4 bases from J, leaving 16 bases between. CDR3 sequence (DNA): TGTGCCAGCAGTTTTTGGGGGGTAAGGGGGAATCAGCCCCAGCATTTT. This gives the protein CASSFWGVRGNQPQHF.

This chain uses TRBV5-6 with TRBJ2-5; a possible D gene is TRBD2 (5 bases). The V gene's germline CDR1 is SGHDT and CDR2 YYEEEE. Trimming removed 2 bases at V and 10 bases at J, with 15 bases between. This CDR3 is built from 13 residues. For the CDR3, the DNA is TGTGCCAGCAGCTTTGGAGATCCTCGGGGCCAGTACTTC. This gives the protein CASSFGDPRGQYF.

The rearrangement uses TRBV11-2 and TRBJ2-1; D is unresolved. This CDR3 spans 13 amino acids. The V gene lost 0 bases and the J gene lost 11 bases, with 11 bases spanning the gap. CDR1 SGHAT and CDR2 FQNNGV come from the germline V gene. The DNA for the CDR3 is TGTGCCAGCAGCTTAGAGATCGTCAGTAAGCAGTTCTTC. This gives the protein CASSLEIVSKQFF.

This clonotype was seen repeatedly, ten times or more. This chain connects TRBV28 to TRBJ1-2; 9 nucleotides match TRBD1. Unmatched junction bases numbered 7, after V lost 7 bases and J lost 4 bases. Germline-derived CDR1 and CDR2 are MDHEN and SYDVKM. This CDR3 has 14 amino acids. The CDR3 loop is CASISQGAIYGYTF. The CDR3 DNA reads as TGTGCCAGCATTTCACAGGGGGCCATCTATGGCTACACCTTC.

This clonotype was recorded many times. The chain recombines TRBV11-2 with TRBJ2-4; TRBD1 matches at 12 bases. V lost 5 bases to trimming and J lost 8 bases; unmatched junction nucleotides: 13. The CDR3 covers 17 residues. Per germline, CDR1 SGHAT and CDR2 FQNNGV. DNA of the CDR3: TGTGCCAGCAGCACAGTGGGACAGGGGGCGTCGGGGGACATTCAGTACTTC. Translated, it gives CASSTVGQGASGDIQYF.

The chain combines TRBV24-1 with TRBJ2-4, with 14 bases aligning to TRBD2. The junction had 8 bases not matched to a gene; V was cut back by 2 bases and J by 0 bases. Germline V gene lookup returns CDR1 KGHDR and CDR2 SFDVKD. The CDR3 has 20 residues. Here the CDR3 reads CATSDYPGLAGELAKNIQYF. The CDR3 nucleotides are TGTGCCACCAGTGATTATCCGGGACTAGCGGGGGAGTTAGCCAAAAACATTCAGTACTTC.

This clonotype was seen repeatedly, ten times or more. This sequence joins TRBV11-3 and TRBJ2-7; 10 nucleotides line up with TRBD1. After removal of 4 bases from V and 2 bases from J, the junction contained 11 bases not matched to a gene. The CDR3 consists of 17 residues. Germline V gene data show CDR1 as SGHNT and CDR2 as YENEEA. Here the CDR3 DNA reads TGTGCCAGCAGCTCGCACCTGGACAGGGGGGCAACCTACGAGCAGTACTTC. It translates to CASSSHLDRGATYEQYF. Together with reference TRBV11-3 and TRBJ2-7, the CDR3 gives the full variable domain: EAGVVQSPRYKIIEKKQPVAFWCNPISGHNTLYWYLQNLGQGPELLIRYENEEAVDDSQLPKDRFSAERLKGVDSTLKIQPAELGDSAVYLCASSSHLDRGATYEQYFGPGTRLTVT.

The chain has TRBV20-1 and TRBJ1-4, with TRBD1 matching 7 bases. There are 14 residues in the CDR3. V lost 2 bases, J lost 7 bases, and 7 bases stayed unmatched. Looked up from germline, CDR1 is DFQATT and CDR2 is SNEGSKA (reference sequence). CDR3 region: CSARKGGESEKLFF. CDR3 nucleotides: TGCAGTGCTAGAAAAGGGGGCGAGAGTGAAAAACTGTTTTTT.

Many counts were recorded for this clonotype. The chain uses TRBV7-2 and TRBJ1-1, with D unresolved. Between the trimmed V and J ends, which lost 7 bases and 6 bases, there was a span of 15 bases. Per the germline V gene, CDR1 is SGHTA and CDR2 is FQGNSA. The CDR3 spans 13 residues. The CDR3 loop reads CASNIRVRAEAFF. The DNA of the CDR3 is TGTGCCAGCAACATTAGAGTAAGGGCTGAAGCTTTCTTT.

This clonotype has a count of ten or more. The gene calls are TRBV28 and TRBJ2-2; maybe TRBD2 (7 bases). V was trimmed by 5 bases and J by 7 bases, leaving 14 bases between them. The CDR3 covers 14 residues. The germline CDR1 and CDR2 sequences are MDHEN and SYDVKM. Here the CDR3 reads CASSAWGGGGELFF. CDR3 bases: TGTGCCAGCAGTGCCTGGGGGGGCGGCGGGGAGCTGTTTTTT.

This clonotype was counted between two and nine times. It may be a read error: a sequence one base away is much more abundant. The rearrangement joins TRBV28 to TRBJ1-3, with TRBD1 identical over 8 bases. CDR1 is MDHEN and CDR2 is SYDVKM in the germline V gene. The length of the CDR3 is 17 residues. The CDR3 sequence is CTSSKIQGVASGNTIYF. The CDR3, as DNA: TGTACCAGCAGTAAGATACAGGGGGTCGCCTCTGGAAACACCATATATTTT.

This clonotype was detected a few times. The V gene is TRBV5-1, the J gene TRBJ2-7, with D maybe TRBD1 (5 bases). The CDR3 length is 14 residues. The V and J ends lost 2 bases and 2 bases respectively, with 11 bases between them. CDR1 is SGHRS, CDR2 YFSETQ, per germline. The CDR3 is CASSLAGIPYEQYF. DNA of the CDR3: TGCGCCAGCAGCTTAGCAGGGATCCCCTACGAGCAGTACTTC. The variable domain in full, with the rest retrieved from reference TRBV5-1 and TRBJ2-7, is KAGVTQTPRYLIKTRGQQVTLSCSPISGHRSVSWYQQTPGQGLQFLFEYFSETQRNKGNFPGRFSGRQFSNSRSEMNVSTLELGDSALYLCASSLAGIPYEQYFGPGTRLTVT.

This clonotype was seen repeatedly, ten times or more. This chain connects TRBV7-2 to TRBJ2-2, with D tentatively TRBD2 (6 bases). CDR3 size: 16 residues. CDR1 is SGHTA, CDR2 FQGNSA, per germline. V was trimmed by 1 base and J by 4 bases, leaving 13 bases between them. As DNA, the CDR3 is TGTGCCAGCAGCTTAGGACCGGGGAGGAGCACCGGGGAGCTGTTTTTT. This encodes CASSLGPGRSTGELFF.

This clonotype was picked up many times. The V call is TRBV7-3, the J call TRBJ2-5; 7 bases are a match to TRBD2. The germline V gene has CDR1 SGHTA and CDR2 FQGTGA. J was trimmed by 5 bases and V by 5 bases; bases with no gene match: 5. This CDR3 comprises 13 residues. The chain's CDR3 is CASSPGLTETQYF. DNA of the CDR3: TGTGCCAGCAGCCCGGGACTAACGGAGACCCAGTACTTC. Full variable domain (rest looked up from reference TRBV7-3 and TRBJ2-5): GAGVSQTPSNKVTEKGKYVELRCDPISGHTALYWYRQSLGQGPEFLIYFQGTGAADDSGLPNDRFFAVRPEGSVSTLKIQRTERGDSAVYLCASSPGLTETQYFGPGTRLLVL.

The chain is built from TRBV5-1 and TRBJ1-6; maybe TRBD1 (6 bases). Germline-derived CDR1 and CDR2 are SGHRS and YFSETQ. V dropped 4 bases and J dropped 5 bases, with 13 bases sitting between them. This CDR3 is built from 15 residues. The CDR3, as DNA: TGCGCCAGCAGCCCCTCGTGGACAGATAATTCACCCCTCCACTTT. Translation: CASSPSWTDNSPLHF.

This clonotype was found many times. This sequence joins TRBV7-2 and TRBJ1-6, with D hard to call. Germline V gene data show CDR1 as SGHTA and CDR2 as FQGNSA. The germline V and J ends were trimmed by 5 bases and 7 bases, with 12 bases remaining between them. CDR3 size: 14 residues. The CDR3 spells CASSPMGSNSPLHF. CDR3 DNA sequence: TGTGCCAGCAGCCCGATGGGGTCGAATTCACCCCTCCACTTT.

This chain connects TRBV30 to TRBJ2-7, with TRBD1 matching over 8 bases. V dropped 3 bases and J dropped 3; count of bases not matched to a gene: 7. CDR1 is GTSNPN and CDR2 is SVGIG in the germline V gene (reference sequence). The CDR3 has 14 residues. DNA of the CDR3: TGTGCCTGGAGGACAGGGGAACACCGCTACGAGCAGTACTTC. Translated, it gives CAWRTGEHRYEQYF.

The sample holds many counts of this clonotype. The chain links TRBV25-1 to TRBJ2-2, with D uncertain. V was cut by 4 bases and J by 4 bases, with 10 bases left in between. CDR1 and CDR2 (germline): MGHDK, SYGVNS. The CDR3 is 14 residues long. The CDR3 region has the DNA TGTGCCAGCAGTGGTCGTGGCCCCACCGGGGAGCTGTTTTTT. It codes for CASSGRGPTGELFF.

In its sample, this clonotype was seen many times. The CDR3 loop is CASSPRDFLRGEQYF. CDR3 in DNA: TGTGCCAGCAGTCCGCGGGACTTCCTCCGGGGCGAGCAGTACTTC. The chain combines TRBV28 with TRBJ2-7, with a possible D match to TRBD2 (6 bases). V was pared by 5 bases and J by 6 bases, with 20 bases between. The CDR3 spans 15 residues. Germline V gene lookup returns CDR1 MDHEN and CDR2 SYDVKM.

V gene TRBV7-9 combines with J gene TRBJ1-2, with 7 bases identical to TRBD1. Germline V gives CDR1 SEHNR, CDR2 FQNEAQ (reference sequence). The CDR3 has 11 amino acids. Trimming at V came to 11 bases and at J to 3 bases, leaving 3 bases not matched to a gene. DNA for the CDR3: TGTGCCCCTACAGGGGACTATGGCTACACCTTC. It codes for CAPTGDYGYTF.

In its sample, this clonotype was seen many times. This chain connects TRBV7-8 to TRBJ1-6; D not resolved. Germline V gives CDR1 SGHVS, CDR2 FQNEAQ. This CDR3 region has 16 residues. Trimming cost V 1 base and J 7 bases, with 14 bases left between them. In DNA form, the CDR3 reads TGTGCCAGCAGCTTAGAAGTCCGTACGATAAATTCACCCCTCCACTTT. It yields the protein CASSLEVRTINSPLHF.

The rearrangement joins TRBV14 to TRBJ1-1, with D perhaps TRBD1 (6 bases). Germline CDR1 and CDR2: SGHDN and FVKESK. V lost 4 bases, J lost 3 bases, and 15 bases lay in between. The CDR3 is made up of 15 amino acids. CDR3 amino acids: CASSRRTGYYTEAFF. CDR3 nucleotide sequence: TGTGCCAGCAGCCGGAGAACAGGGTATTACACTGAAGCTTTCTTT. Filled out from reference TRBV14 and TRBJ1-1, the complete variable domain reads EAGVTQFPSHSVIEKGQTVTLRCDPISGHDNLYWYRRVMGKEIKFLLHFVKESKQDESGMPNNRFLAERTGGTYSTLKVQPAELEDSGVYFCASSRRTGYYTEAFFGQGTRLTVV.

In its sample, this clonotype was seen a few times. The gene calls are TRBV5-4 and TRBJ2-1, with 9 bases identical to TRBD2. V shed 2 bases and J 8 bases; nucleotides not matched to a gene: 5. The CDR3 sequence is 14 residues long. Germline lookup yields CDR1 SGHNT and CDR2 YYREEE (reference sequence). CDR3 DNA: TGTGCCAGCAGCTTAAGAGCGGGAGGCGATGAGCAGTTCTTC. Its translation: CASSLRAGGDEQFF. Drawing the rest from reference TRBV5-4 and TRBJ2-1, the complete variable domain is ETGVTQSPTHLIKTRGQQVTLRCSSQSGHNTVSWYQQALGQGPQFIFQYYREEENGRGNFPPRFSGLQFPNYSSELNVNALELDDSALYLCASSLRAGGDEQFFGPGTRLTVL.

In this sample, this clonotype turned up many times. The rearrangement joins TRBV20-1 to TRBJ2-5; D ambiguous. In germline, CDR1 is DFQATT, CDR2 SNEGSKA (reference sequence). This CDR3 contains 12 residues. V was shortened by 3 bases and J by 5 bases, with 10 bases between the two germline ends. The CDR3 DNA reads TGCAGTGCTAGGGGCCCGGCGGAGACCCAGTACTTC. Translation gives CSARGPAETQYF.

This clonotype was seen repeatedly, ten times or more. J is TRBJ2-1 and V is TRBV7-3, with a possible D match to TRBD1 (5 bases). The germline V and J ends were trimmed by 5 bases and 7 bases, with 12 bases remaining between them. The CDR3 spans 13 residues. The V gene's germline CDR1 is SGHTA and CDR2 FQGTGA. The CDR3 spells CASSLDAGNEQFF. CDR3 bases: TGTGCCAGCAGCCTCGACGCAGGGAATGAGCAGTTCTTC.